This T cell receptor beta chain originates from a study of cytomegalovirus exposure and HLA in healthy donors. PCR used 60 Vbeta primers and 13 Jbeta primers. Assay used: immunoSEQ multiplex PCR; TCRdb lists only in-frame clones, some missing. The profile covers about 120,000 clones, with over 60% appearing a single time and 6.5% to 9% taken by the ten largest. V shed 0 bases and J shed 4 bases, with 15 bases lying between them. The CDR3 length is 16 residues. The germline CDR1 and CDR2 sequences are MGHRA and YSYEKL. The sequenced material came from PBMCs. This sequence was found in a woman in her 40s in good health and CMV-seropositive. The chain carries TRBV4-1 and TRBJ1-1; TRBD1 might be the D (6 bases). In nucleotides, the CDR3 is TGCGCCAGCAGCCAAGAGCCTACGAGGGGGGGCACTGAAGCTTTCTTT. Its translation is CASSQEPTRGGTEAFF.